This TCR beta chain was captured by sequencing in a study of blood T cell repertoires in COVID-19. Background on the study: The analysed material was cDNA or gDNA that came from T cells, B-cell-depleted T cells, or PBMCs.

TCRdb keeps only in-frame clones here, not all; method: immunoSEQ multiplex PCR. The data contain hundreds of thousands of clones, 90% of them singletons. CDR1 MGHRA and CDR2 YSYEKL come from the germline V gene. V dropped 0 bases and J dropped 4 bases, with 10 bases sitting between them. The CDR3 consists of 15 residues. This TCR was recovered from a man younger than 45 who had been exposed to COVID-19. V usage is TRBV4-1 and J usage is TRBJ1-5; D gene uncertain. The material sequenced was PBMCs or T cells enriched from blood (not recorded which). The CDR3 here is CASSQDLRLNQPQHF. For the CDR3, the DNA is TGCGCCAGCAGCCAAGATCTCCGGTTAAATCAGCCCCAGCATTTT.